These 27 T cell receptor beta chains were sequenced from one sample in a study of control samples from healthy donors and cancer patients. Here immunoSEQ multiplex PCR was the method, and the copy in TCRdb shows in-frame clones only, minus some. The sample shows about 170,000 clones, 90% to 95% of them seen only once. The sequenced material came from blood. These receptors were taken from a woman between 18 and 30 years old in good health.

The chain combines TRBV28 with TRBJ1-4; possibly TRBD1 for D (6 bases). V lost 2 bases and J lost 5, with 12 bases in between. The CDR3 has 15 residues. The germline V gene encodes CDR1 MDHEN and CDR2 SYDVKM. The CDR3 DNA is TGTGCCAGCAGTTTAGGGGGCGAGCAGAATGAAAAACTGTTTTTT. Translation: CASSLGGEQNEKLFF.

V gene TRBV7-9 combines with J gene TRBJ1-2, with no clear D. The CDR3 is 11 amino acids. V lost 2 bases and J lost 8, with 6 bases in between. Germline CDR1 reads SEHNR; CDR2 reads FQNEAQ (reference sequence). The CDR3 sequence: CASSLFSGYTF. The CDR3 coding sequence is TGTGCCAGCAGCTTATTCTCAGGCTACACCTTC.

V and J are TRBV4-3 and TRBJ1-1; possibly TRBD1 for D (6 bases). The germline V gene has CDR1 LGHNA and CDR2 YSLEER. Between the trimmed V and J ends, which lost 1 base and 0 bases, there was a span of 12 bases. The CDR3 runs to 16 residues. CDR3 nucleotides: TGCGCCAGCAGCCAAGGGGCAGGGACACTGAACACTGAAGCTTTCTTT. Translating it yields CASSQGAGTLNTEAFF.

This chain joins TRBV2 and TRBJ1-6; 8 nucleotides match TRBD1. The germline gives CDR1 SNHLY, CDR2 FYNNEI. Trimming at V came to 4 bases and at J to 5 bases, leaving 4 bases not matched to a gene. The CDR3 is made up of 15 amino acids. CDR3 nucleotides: TGTGCCAGCAGTGGACAGGGGCTGGATAATTCACCCCTCCACTTT. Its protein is CASSGQGLDNSPLHF.

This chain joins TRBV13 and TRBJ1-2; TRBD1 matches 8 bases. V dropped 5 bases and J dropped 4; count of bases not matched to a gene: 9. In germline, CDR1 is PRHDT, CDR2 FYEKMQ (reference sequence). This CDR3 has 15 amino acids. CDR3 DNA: TGTGCCAGCAGCCCCGACAGGGGATTGGGCTATGGCTACACCTTC. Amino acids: CASSPDRGLGYGYTF.

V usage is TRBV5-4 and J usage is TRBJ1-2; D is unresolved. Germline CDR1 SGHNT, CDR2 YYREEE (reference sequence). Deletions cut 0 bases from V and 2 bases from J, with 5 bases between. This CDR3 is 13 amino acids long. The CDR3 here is CASSLDPNYGYTF. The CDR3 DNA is TGTGCCAGCAGCTTGGATCCGAACTATGGCTACACCTTC.

In DNA, the CDR3 is TGTGCCAGCAGTGAAGATGCGGGGGGGCAAGAGACCCAGTACTTC. Amino acids: CASSEDAGGQETQYF. The V call is TRBV2, the J call TRBJ2-5, with 9 bases lining up with TRBD2. The V and J ends lost 1 base and 2 bases, in that order; junction bases with no gene match: 2. The CDR3 runs to 15 residues. CDR1 is SNHLY and CDR2 is FYNNEI in the germline V gene.

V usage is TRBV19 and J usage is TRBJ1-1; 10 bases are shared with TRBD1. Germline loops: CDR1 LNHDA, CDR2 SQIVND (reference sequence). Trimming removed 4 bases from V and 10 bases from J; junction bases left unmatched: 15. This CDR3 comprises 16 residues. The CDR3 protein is CASSTIGTGAGARAFF. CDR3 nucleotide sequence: TGTGCCAGTAGTACTATCGGGACAGGGGCGGGGGCCAGAGCTTTCTTT.

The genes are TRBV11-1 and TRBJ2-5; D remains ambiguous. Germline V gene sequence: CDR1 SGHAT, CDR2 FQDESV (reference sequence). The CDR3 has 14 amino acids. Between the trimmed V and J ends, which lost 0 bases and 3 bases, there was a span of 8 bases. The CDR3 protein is CASSLAQIEETQYF. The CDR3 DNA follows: TGTGCCAGCAGCTTAGCCCAGATAGAAGAGACCCAGTACTTC.

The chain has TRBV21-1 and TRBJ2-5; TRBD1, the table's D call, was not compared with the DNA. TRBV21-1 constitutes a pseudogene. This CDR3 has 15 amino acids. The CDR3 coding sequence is TGTGCCAGCAGCACCAGACAGGACTCACAAGAGACCCAGTACTTC. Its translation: CASSTRQDSQETQYF.

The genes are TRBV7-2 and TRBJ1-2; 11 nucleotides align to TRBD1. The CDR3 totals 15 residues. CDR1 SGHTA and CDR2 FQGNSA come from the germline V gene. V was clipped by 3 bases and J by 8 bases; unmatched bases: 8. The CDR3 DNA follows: TGTGCCAGCAGCTTTCAACGGACAGGGGGCAGAGGCTACACCTTC. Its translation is CASSFQRTGGRGYTF.

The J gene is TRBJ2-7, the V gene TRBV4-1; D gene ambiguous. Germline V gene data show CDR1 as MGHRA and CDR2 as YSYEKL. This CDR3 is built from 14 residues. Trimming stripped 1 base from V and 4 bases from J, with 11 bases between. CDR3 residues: CASSQGEGPYEQYF. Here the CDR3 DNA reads TGCGCCAGCAGCCAAGGGGAAGGTCCTTACGAGCAGTACTTC.

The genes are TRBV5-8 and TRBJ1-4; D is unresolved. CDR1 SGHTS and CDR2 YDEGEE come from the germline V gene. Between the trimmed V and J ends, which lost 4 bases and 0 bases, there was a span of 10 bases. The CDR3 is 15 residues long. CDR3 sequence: CASSRAVATNEKLFF. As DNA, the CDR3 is TGTGCCAGCAGCAGGGCGGTTGCAACTAATGAAAAACTGTTTTTT.

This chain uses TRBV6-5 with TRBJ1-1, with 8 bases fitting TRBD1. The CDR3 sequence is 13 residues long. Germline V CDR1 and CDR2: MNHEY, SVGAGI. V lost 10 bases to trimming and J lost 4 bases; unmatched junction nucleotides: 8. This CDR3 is CATHDRGPTEAFF. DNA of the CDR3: TGTGCCACCCACGACAGGGGCCCCACTGAAGCTTTCTTT.

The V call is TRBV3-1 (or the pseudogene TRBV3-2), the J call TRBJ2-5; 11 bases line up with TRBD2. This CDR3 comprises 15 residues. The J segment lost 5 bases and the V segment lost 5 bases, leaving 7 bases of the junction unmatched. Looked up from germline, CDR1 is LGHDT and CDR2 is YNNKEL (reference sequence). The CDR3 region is CASSRPGLAVETQYF. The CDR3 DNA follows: TGTGCCAGCAGCAGACCGGGACTAGCGGTCGAGACCCAGTACTTC.

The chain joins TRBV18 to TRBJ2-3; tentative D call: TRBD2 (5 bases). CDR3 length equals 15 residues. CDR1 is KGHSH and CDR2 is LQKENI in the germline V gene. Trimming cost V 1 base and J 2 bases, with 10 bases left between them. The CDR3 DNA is TGTGCCAGCTCACCACTAGTCGGGGACACAGATACGCAGTATTTT. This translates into CASSPLVGDTDTQYF.

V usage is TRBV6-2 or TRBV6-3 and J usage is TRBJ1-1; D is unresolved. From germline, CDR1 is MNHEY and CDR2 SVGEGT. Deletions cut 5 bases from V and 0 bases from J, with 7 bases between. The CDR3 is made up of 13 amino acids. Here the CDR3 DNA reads TGTGCCAGCAGTGCTAATATGAACACTGAAGCTTTCTTT. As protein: CASSANMNTEAFF.

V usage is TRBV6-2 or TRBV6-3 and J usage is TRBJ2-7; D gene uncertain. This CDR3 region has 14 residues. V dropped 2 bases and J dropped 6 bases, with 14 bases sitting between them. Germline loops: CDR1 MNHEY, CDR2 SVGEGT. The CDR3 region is CASSYPLETSEQYF. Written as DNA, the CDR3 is TGTGCCAGCAGTTACCCCCTAGAAACCTCCGAGCAGTACTTC.

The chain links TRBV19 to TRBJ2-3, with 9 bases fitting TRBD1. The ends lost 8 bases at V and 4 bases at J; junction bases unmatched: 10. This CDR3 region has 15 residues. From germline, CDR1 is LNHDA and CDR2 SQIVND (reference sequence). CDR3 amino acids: CASGKDRGSPDTQYF. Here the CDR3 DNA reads TGTGCCAGTGGAAAGGACAGGGGTTCTCCAGATACGCAGTATTTT. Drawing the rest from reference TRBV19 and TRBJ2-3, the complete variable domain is DGGITQSPKYLFRKEGQNVTLSCEQNLNHDAMYWYRQDPGQGLRLIYYSQIVNDFQKGDIAEGYSVSREKKESFPLTVTSAQKNPTAFYLCASGKDRGSPDTQYFGPGTRLTVL.

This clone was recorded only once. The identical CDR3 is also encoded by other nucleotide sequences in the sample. In DNA, the CDR3 is TGTGCCAGCAGTTACTCGGGGGATTCACCCCTCCACTTT. Protein sequence: CASSYSGDSPLHF. J is TRBJ1-6 and V is TRBV6-5; maybe TRBD1 (5 bases). The V gene's germline CDR1 is MNHEY and CDR2 SVGAGI. The CDR3 runs 13 residues. Trimming shortened V by 0 bases and J by 8 bases, and 5 bases separated the two germline ends.

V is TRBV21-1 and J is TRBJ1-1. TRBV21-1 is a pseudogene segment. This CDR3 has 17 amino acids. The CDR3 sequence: CASSKDSRDQGDTEAFF. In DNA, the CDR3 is TGTGCCAGCAGCAAAGACTCTCGGGATCAAGGGGACACTGAAGCTTTCTTT.

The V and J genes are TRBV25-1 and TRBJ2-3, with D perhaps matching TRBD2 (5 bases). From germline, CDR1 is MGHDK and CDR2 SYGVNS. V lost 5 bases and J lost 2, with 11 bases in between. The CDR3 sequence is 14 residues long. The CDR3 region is CASSPGLFTDTQYF. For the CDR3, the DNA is TGTGCCAGCAGTCCAGGACTGTTCACAGATACGCAGTATTTT.

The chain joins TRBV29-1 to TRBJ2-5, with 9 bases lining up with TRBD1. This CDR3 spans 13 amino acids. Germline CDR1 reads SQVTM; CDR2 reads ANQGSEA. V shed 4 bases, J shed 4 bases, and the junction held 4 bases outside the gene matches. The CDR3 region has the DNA TGCAGCGTTGCGGGGACAGGGCGAGAGACCCAGTACTTC. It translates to CSVAGTGRETQYF.

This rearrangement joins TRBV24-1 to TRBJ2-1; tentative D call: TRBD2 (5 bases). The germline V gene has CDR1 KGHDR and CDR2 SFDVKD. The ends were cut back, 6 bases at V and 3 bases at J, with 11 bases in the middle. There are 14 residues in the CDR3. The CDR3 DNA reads TGTGCCACCAGTCAGGCGAGCGGCTACAATGAGCAGTTCTTC. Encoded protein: CATSQASGYNEQFF.

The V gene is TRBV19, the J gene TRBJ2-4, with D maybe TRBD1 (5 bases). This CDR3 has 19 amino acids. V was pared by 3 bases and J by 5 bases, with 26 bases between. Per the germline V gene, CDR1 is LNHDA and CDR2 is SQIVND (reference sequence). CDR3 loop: CASSIIFGARSWTENIQYF. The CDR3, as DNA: TGTGCCAGTAGTATCATTTTTGGGGCGCGGTCTTGGACGGAAAACATTCAGTACTTC.

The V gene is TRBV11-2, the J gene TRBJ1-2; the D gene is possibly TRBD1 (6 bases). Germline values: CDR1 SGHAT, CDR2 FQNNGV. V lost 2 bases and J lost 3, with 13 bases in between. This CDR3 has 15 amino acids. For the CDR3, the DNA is TGTGCCAGCAGCTTAAACAGGGCCAGAGACTATGGCTACACCTTC. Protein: CASSLNRARDYGYTF.

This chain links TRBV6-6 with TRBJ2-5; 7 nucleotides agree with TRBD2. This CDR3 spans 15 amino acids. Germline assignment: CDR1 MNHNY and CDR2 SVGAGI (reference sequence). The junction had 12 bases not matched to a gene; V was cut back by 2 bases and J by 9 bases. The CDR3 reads CASSYGRGSNAPQYF. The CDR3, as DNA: TGTGCCAGCAGTTACGGGCGGGGGAGCAACGCCCCCCAGTACTTC.